This T cell receptor (beta chain) was sequenced during a study of T-cell reconstitution after alpha-beta-depleted transplantation in children. In this sample, this clonotype turned up a few times. The TCRbeta library was prepared with unique molecular identifiers. Using its own MiXCR run on the PCR reads, TCRdb lists one record per CDR3 protein. This table has 500,000 to 600,000 distinct CDR3 sequences, roughly 30% appearing once. Trimming removed 5 bases from V and 10 bases from J; junction bases left unmatched: 7. Germline CDR1 reads SGHAT; CDR2 reads FQNNGV. This CDR3 contains 13 residues. The material was PBMCs, obtained before TCRalphabeta/CD19-depleted stem cell transplant. This clonotype was obtained from a boy under two years old with Wiskott-Aldrich syndrome, due to receive a stem cell transplant. This chain joins TRBV11-2 and TRBJ2-1; 8 nucleotides agree with TRBD2. The CDR3 coding sequence is TGTGCCAGCAGCCCCGGACTAGCACGCGAGCAGTTCTTC. The encoded protein is CASSPGLAREQFF.